The 7 T cell receptor beta chains below all came from one sample that was sequenced in a study of blood T cell repertoires in COVID-19. Generated by immunoSEQ multiplex PCR, the TCRdb table keeps only in-frame clones and is missing some. Among some 120,000 clones listed, 84% were seen once. Sequencing was done on a sample of peripheral blood. These receptors were taken from a woman in her twenties or thirties who had recovered from COVID-19.

The chain employs TRBV7-6 and TRBJ2-3; 9 nucleotides agree with TRBD2. The CDR3 sequence is 17 residues long. V was clipped by 5 bases and J by 1 base; unmatched bases: 10. Germline V gene sequence: CDR1 SGHVS, CDR2 FNYEAQ. The CDR3 here is CASSPSSRTSGTDTQYF. The DNA for the CDR3 is TGTGCCAGCAGCCCTAGTTCCCGGACTAGCGGCACAGATACGCAGTATTTT.

This rearrangement joins TRBV5-1 to TRBJ1-1, with 10 nucleotides matching TRBD1. The CDR3 runs to 15 residues. Germline V gene sequence: CDR1 SGHRS, CDR2 YFSETQ. Losses at the gene ends were 6 bases for V and 5 bases for J; bases not matched to a gene: 10. The chain's CDR3 is CASNIRQGANTEAFF. CDR3 sequence (DNA): TGCGCCAGCAATATCAGACAGGGGGCGAATACTGAAGCTTTCTTT.

The rearrangement uses TRBV5-1 and TRBJ1-4; D might be TRBD1 (6 bases). Germline assignment: CDR1 SGHRS and CDR2 YFSETQ. V lost 4 bases and J 3 bases, leaving 13 bases between the germline ends. This CDR3 has 15 amino acids. The DNA of the CDR3 is TGCGCCAGCAGCCCCCGGGGGGGCCCTAATGAAAAACTGTTTTTT. As protein: CASSPRGGPNEKLFF.

The V call is TRBV29-1, the J call TRBJ2-2; 8 bases align to TRBD2. Germline loops: CDR1 SQVTM, CDR2 ANQGSEA. The CDR3 spans 12 residues. V lost 6 bases to trimming and J lost 6 bases; unmatched junction nucleotides: 3. CDR3 coding DNA: TGCAGCGTCTTTAGCGGGGCCGGGGAGCTGTTTTTT. It yields the protein CSVFSGAGELFF.

This clone was observed at least ten times. V usage is TRBV2 and J usage is TRBJ2-7; D not certain. Trimming removed 5 bases from V and 1 base from J, with 6 bases in between. CDR3 length: 12 residues. CDR1 SNHLY and CDR2 FYNNEI come from the germline V gene. The CDR3 nucleotides read TGTGCCAGCAGTCCCGGGTCCTACGAGCAGTACTTC. It specifies CASSPGSYEQYF.

The chain uses TRBV6-1 and TRBJ1-5; D remains unclear. Germline-derived CDR1 and CDR2 are MNHNS and SASEGT. This CDR3 is built from 15 residues. V was pared by 0 bases and J by 0 bases, with 6 bases between. CDR3 sequence: CASSEASYSNQPQHF. DNA of the CDR3: TGTGCCAGCAGTGAAGCGAGTTATAGCAATCAGCCCCAGCATTTT.

The V and J genes are TRBV5-4 and TRBJ2-1; D may be TRBD2 (5 bases). Trimming left V 2 bases short and J 6 bases short, with 15 bases between. The germline CDR1 and CDR2 sequences are SGHNT and YYREEE (reference sequence). The CDR3 consists of 15 residues. CDR3 sequence: CASSLRGPGINEQFF. Here the CDR3 DNA reads TGTGCCAGCAGCTTACGTGGGCCGGGAATCAATGAGCAGTTCTTC.